Shown below are 17 T cell receptor beta chains from a single sample sequenced in a study of shared clonotypes between healthy human individuals. Libraries were prepared by immunoSEQ multiplex PCR; TCRdb keeps only in-frame clonotypes and omits some of them. The repertoire consists of under 2,500,000 clones, with approximately 95% occurring once and the leading ten covering about 0.13%. Specimen: naive CD4+ T cells sorted from blood. The subset: CD45RA+ positively selected. Receptors originate from a man younger than 35 in good health.

The chain carries TRBV4-2 and TRBJ1-2; the D gene is possibly TRBD1 (6 bases). Germline V gene lookup returns CDR1 LGHNA and CDR2 YNFKEQ. This CDR3 region has 16 residues. Trimming removed 4 bases at V and 4 bases at J, with 19 bases between. CDR3 protein: CASSPRIGTQIYGYTF. DNA for the CDR3: TGTGCCAGCAGCCCTCGAATCGGGACACAGATCTATGGCTACACCTTC.

This chain links TRBV28 with TRBJ1-1; D uncertain. The V gene's germline CDR1 is MDHEN and CDR2 SYDVKM. The CDR3 has 12 amino acids. V lost 2 bases and J 5 bases, leaving 6 bases between the germline ends. CDR3: CASSLAQTEAFF. The DNA for the CDR3 is TGTGCCAGCAGTTTAGCCCAGACTGAAGCTTTCTTT.

V and J are TRBV25-1 and TRBJ2-7; D is uncertain. Trimming removed 3 bases at V and 3 bases at J, with 6 bases between. CDR3 length equals 12 residues. Germline-derived CDR1 and CDR2 are MGHDK and SYGVNS. The chain's CDR3 is CASSDYNYEQYF. CDR3 coding DNA: TGTGCCAGCAGTGACTACAACTACGAGCAGTACTTC.

To note about this clone: The sample contains more than one DNA sequence encoding this CDR3. The V gene is TRBV18, the J gene TRBJ1-2, with unresolved D. CDR3 size: 12 residues. Germline-derived CDR1 and CDR2 are KGHSH and LQKENI. The V gene lost 4 bases and the J gene lost 2 bases, with 5 bases spanning the gap. CDR3 amino acids: CASSRENYGYTF. DNA of the CDR3: TGTGCCAGCTCACGCGAGAACTATGGCTACACCTTC.

The chain couples TRBV9 to TRBJ2-7; 9 bases align to TRBD1. The CDR3 loop spans 14 amino acids. V lost 5 bases, J lost 0 bases, and 3 bases stayed unmatched. Germline V gene sequence: CDR1 SGDLS, CDR2 YYNGEE. The CDR3 DNA reads TGTGCCAGCAGGCGGACAGGGGACTCCTACGAGCAGTACTTC. Translation: CASRRTGDSYEQYF.

The V call is TRBV6-5, the J call TRBJ2-3; D remains ambiguous. Germline lookup yields CDR1 MNHEY and CDR2 SVGAGI. The V end was cut by 8 bases, the J end by 2 bases, with 5 bases between. The CDR3 runs to 11 residues. The CDR3 DNA reads as TGTGCCAGCCAAGTCACAGATACGCAGTATTTT. Its protein product is CASQVTDTQYF.

The chain employs TRBV7-2 and TRBJ2-3, with TRBD2 identical over 11 bases. J was trimmed by 4 bases and V by 1 base; bases with no gene match: 4. CDR1 is SGHTA and CDR2 is FQGNSA in the germline V gene. The CDR3 sequence is 16 residues long. The CDR3 DNA reads as TGTGCCAGCAGCTTAGGGGCTAGCGGGAGGTCAGATACGCAGTATTTT. Translation gives CASSLGASGRSDTQYF. The whole variable domain, remainder taken from reference TRBV7-2 and TRBJ2-3, is GAGVSQSPSNKVTEKGKDVELRCDPISGHTALYWYRQSLGQGLEFLIYFQGNSAPDKSGLPSDRFSAERTGGSVSTLTIQRTQQEDSAVYLCASSLGASGRSDTQYFGPGTRLTVL.

The V gene is TRBV7-9, the J gene TRBJ1-5; D might be TRBD1 (5 bases). The CDR3 covers 16 residues. Germline V gene sequence: CDR1 SEHNR, CDR2 FQNEAQ (reference sequence). CDR3 bases: TGTAGGGTCCCGGGGCCCCCGAGTCATAGCAATCAGCCCCAGCATTTT. This translates into CRVPGPPSHSNQPQHF.

V usage is TRBV5-4 and J usage is TRBJ2-7, with D maybe TRBD2 (5 bases). Trimming took off 0 bases at V and 5 bases at J, with 15 bases between the two ends. Germline CDR1 SGHNT, CDR2 YYREEE (reference sequence). The CDR3 loop spans 15 amino acids. CDR3 DNA: TGTGCCAGCAGCTTGGGATTCGGGATAAGGAACGAGCAGTACTTC. Amino acids: CASSLGFGIRNEQYF.

The V gene is TRBV9, the J gene TRBJ1-4, with 10 bases lining up with TRBD1. V lost 3 bases to trimming and J lost 2 bases; unmatched junction nucleotides: 16. Germline CDR1 is SGDLS and CDR2 is YYNGEE. The CDR3 has 20 amino acids. DNA for the CDR3: TGTGCCAGCAGCGCACATTCGGGACAGGGGAGGAGAGGCACTAATGAAAAACTGTTTTTT. Amino acid sequence: CASSAHSGQGRRGTNEKLFF.

J is TRBJ1-1 and V is TRBV7-2; TRBD1 is a possible D gene (5 bases). CDR3 length equals 15 residues. Germline V lookup: CDR1 SGHTA, CDR2 FQGNSA. V lost 4 bases and J lost 0, with 12 bases in between. CDR3 in amino acids: CASSSRQTLNTEAFF. The CDR3 coding sequence is TGTGCCAGCAGCTCCAGACAGACTCTGAACACTGAAGCTTTCTTT.

The genes are TRBV18 and TRBJ2-5, with 10 bases lining up with TRBD2. The germline V gene has CDR1 KGHSH and CDR2 LQKENI. Unmatched junction bases numbered 11, after V lost 8 bases and J lost 5 bases. This CDR3 comprises 15 residues. The CDR3 DNA reads as TGTGCCAGCCAAACAGCGGGAGGGCCCATTGAGACCCAGTACTTC. This gives the protein CASQTAGGPIETQYF.

About this clone: The sample has other DNA sequences that encode this CDR3 too. V and J are TRBV5-1 and TRBJ2-7; the D is unclear. The V end lost 0 bases, the J end lost 4 bases, and 8 bases lay between the germline ends. This CDR3 has 13 amino acids. Germline V gives CDR1 SGHRS, CDR2 YFSETQ. CDR3 nucleotides: TGCGCCAGCAGCTTGGACAGTTTATACGAGCAGTACTTC. This translates into CASSLDSLYEQYF. Full variable domain (outside the CDR3, taken from reference TRBV5-1 and TRBJ2-7): KAGVTQTPRYLIKTRGQQVTLSCSPISGHRSVSWYQQTPGQGLQFLFEYFSETQRNKGNFPGRFSGRQFSNSRSEMNVSTLELGDSALYLCASSLDSLYEQYFGPGTRLTVT.

V gene TRBV1 combines with J gene TRBJ2-1; TRBD2 is the table's D call, not checked against the DNA. TRBV1 is an annotated pseudogene. This CDR3 contains 18 residues. The CDR3 region is CTSSQDRSAGGFYNEQFF. The DNA of the CDR3 is TGCACCAGCAGCCAAGATAGGTCCGCGGGGGGTTTCTACAATGAGCAGTTCTTC.

J is TRBJ2-1 and V is TRBV21-1; no DNA check was done on the table's D call, TRBD2. TRBV21-1 counts as a pseudogene. The CDR3 loop spans 16 amino acids. Here the CDR3 reads CASRLAEGSSYNEQFF. CDR3 coding DNA: TGTGCCAGCAGACTAGCGGAGGGCAGCTCCTACAATGAGCAGTTCTTC.

The J gene is TRBJ2-5, the V gene TRBV2; D not certain. Germline CDR1 SNHLY, CDR2 FYNNEI. V shed 6 bases and J shed 5 bases, with 13 bases lying between them. This CDR3 comprises 13 residues. CDR3: CASRLALEETQYF. The CDR3 region has the DNA TGTGCCAGCAGACTGGCCTTGGAGGAGACCCAGTACTTC.

This chain uses TRBV15 with TRBJ2-3; D is undetermined. The germline CDR1 and CDR2 sequences are LNHNV and YYDKDF (reference sequence). The CDR3 has 15 residues. V lost 0 bases and J 3 bases, leaving 10 bases between the germline ends. The CDR3 DNA follows: TGTGCCACCAGCAGAGATCAAACCTGGACAGATACGCAGTATTTT. Protein: CATSRDQTWTDTQYF. The complete variable domain, with remaining parts taken from reference TRBV15 and TRBJ2-3, reads DAMVIQNPRYQVTQFGKPVTLSCSQTLNHNVMYWYQQKSSQAPKLLFHYYDKDFNNEADTPDNFQSRRPNTSFCFLDIRSPGLGDTAMYLCATSRDQTWTDTQYFGPGTRLTVL.